This entry describes one TCR beta chain. The sample comes from a study of blood T cell repertoires in COVID-19. Per the original data handling: Cell counts per sample came from amplifying reference gene primers. The table came from immunoSEQ multiplex PCR; TCRdb's copy has only in-frame clones and leaves some out. The V and J calls and clone size come from that table; D and trimming were worked out from the DNA. The data hold about 430,000 clones, with about 88% observed a single time. With V trimmed by 5 bases and J by 6 bases, 6 bases remained unmatched. Germline CDR1 reads PRHDT; CDR2 reads FYEKMQ (reference sequence). The CDR3 totals 14 residues.

The chain couples TRBV13 to TRBJ2-4, with 8 bases that match TRBD1. The receptor comes from a woman under 30 who had been exposed to COVID-19. The sample taken for sequencing was PBMCs or T cells enriched from blood (not recorded which). CDR3: CASSLRQGTNIQYF. For the CDR3, the DNA is TGTGCCAGCAGCCTAAGACAGGGGACAAACATTCAGTACTTC. The variable domain in full, completed from reference TRBV13 and TRBJ2-4, reads AAGVIQSPRHLIKEKRETATLKCYPIPRHDTVYWYQQGPGQDPQFLISFYEKMQSDKGSIPDRFSAQQFSDYHSELNMSSLELGDSALYFCASSLRQGTNIQYFGAGTRLSVL.